Following are 23 T cell receptor beta chains from one sample sequenced in a study of cytomegalovirus exposure and HLA in healthy donors. 13 Jbeta primers and 60 Vbeta primers were used for the PCR. Method: immunoSEQ multiplex PCR; TCRdb's copy keeps in-frame clones and lacks some. The sample lists some 120,000 clones; over 60% were seen once. Sequenced sample: PBMCs. The receptor set was obtained from a man aged 18 to 29 in good health and CMV-seronegative.

This clone was recorded once. This rearrangement joins TRBV6-5 to TRBJ1-1, with D possibly matching TRBD1 (6 bases). This CDR3 contains 15 residues. The germline V gene encodes CDR1 MNHEY and CDR2 SVGAGI. With 5 bases removed from V and 4 bases from J, the gap between germline ends came to 17 bases. This CDR3 is CASSPQTGTTTEAFF. The CDR3 DNA is TGTGCCAGCAGTCCGCAAACAGGGACGACCACTGAAGCTTTCTTT.

The chain carries TRBV28 and TRBJ2-1, with TRBD2 matching over 9 bases. The V segment lost 3 bases and the J segment 9 bases; nucleotides outside the gene matches: 15. CDR1 and CDR2 from the germline V gene are MDHEN and SYDVKM. CDR3 size: 17 residues. For the CDR3, the DNA is TGTGCCAGCAGTTTTAGCCCTAGCGGGAAAGGAGTACGTGAGCAGTTCTTC. It translates to CASSFSPSGKGVREQFF.

The chain couples TRBV5-4 to TRBJ2-5; D is possibly TRBD2 (6 bases). Germline V gene sequence: CDR1 SGHNT, CDR2 YYREEE (reference sequence). The CDR3 loop spans 16 amino acids. The ends were cut back, 4 bases at V and 4 bases at J, with 20 bases in the middle. The CDR3 sequence is CASSPGAGTRLETQYF. The CDR3 DNA reads as TGTGCCAGCAGCCCCGGGGCGGGGACTCGATTAGAGACCCAGTACTTC.

This clone showed up just a few times. This chain connects TRBV5-4 to TRBJ2-3, with TRBD1 matching 7 bases. CDR3 size: 13 residues. Trimming cost V 4 bases and J 9 bases; bases outside gene matches: 8. Germline V lookup: CDR1 SGHNT, CDR2 YYREEE (reference sequence). DNA for the CDR3: TGTGCCAGCAGCCTACGGACAGGCGGGACGCAGTATTTT. Translation: CASSLRTGGTQYF.

V usage is TRBV19 and J usage is TRBJ1-2; 9 bases align to TRBD1. Trimming removed 4 bases from V and 4 bases from J; junction bases left unmatched: 4. The CDR3 spans 14 residues. The germline V gene encodes CDR1 LNHDA and CDR2 SQIVND (reference sequence). CDR3 region: CASSTSQGAYGYTF. CDR3 nucleotide sequence: TGTGCCAGTAGTACCTCACAGGGGGCCTATGGCTACACCTTC. The entire variable domain, with the rest obtained from reference TRBV19 and TRBJ1-2, is as follows: DGGITQSPKYLFRKEGQNVTLSCEQNLNHDAMYWYRQDPGQGLRLIYYSQIVNDFQKGDIAEGYSVSREKKESFPLTVTSAQKNPTAFYLCASSTSQGAYGYTFGSGTRLTVV.

This chain links TRBV5-6 with TRBJ1-4; weak D call: TRBD1 (6 bases). The V and J ends lost 3 bases and 8 bases respectively, with 14 bases between them. The CDR3 runs 14 residues. Germline CDR1 reads SGHDT; CDR2 reads YYEEEE. The CDR3 is CASSSGRGAEKLFF. CDR3 coding DNA: TGTGCCAGCAGCTCCGGCCGGGGGGCCGAAAAACTGTTTTTT.

The rearrangement links TRBV27 to TRBJ1-4, with D tentatively TRBD1 (6 bases). Trimming shortened V by 0 bases and J by 5 bases, and 13 bases separated the two germline ends. Germline lookup yields CDR1 MNHEY and CDR2 SMNVEV (reference sequence). This CDR3 has 16 amino acids. CDR3 sequence (DNA): TGTGCCAGCAGTTTATCAGGCAGGGGCCTCAATGAAAAACTGTTTTTT. This sequence encodes CASSLSGRGLNEKLFF.

The chain has TRBV7-3 and TRBJ2-1, with 9 positions matching TRBD2. Per germline, CDR1 SGHTA and CDR2 FQGTGA. Trimming took 3 bases from V and 8 from J; bases not matched to a gene: 8. The length of the CDR3 is 15 residues. The CDR3 DNA reads as TGTGCCAGCAGCTTTGGTGCGGGAGGGCAGGATGAGCAGTTCTTC. Translated, it gives CASSFGAGGQDEQFF.

This clone has only a few counts. The chain combines TRBV4-2 with TRBJ1-6, with 7 bases lining up with TRBD1. The CDR3 spans 18 residues. Germline CDR1 reads LGHNA; CDR2 reads YNFKEQ. V lost 0 bases, J lost 7 bases, and 12 bases stayed unmatched. This CDR3 is CASSQDIMGTEANSPLHF. The CDR3 DNA reads TGTGCCAGCAGCCAAGATATCATGGGGACAGAGGCAAATTCACCCCTCCACTTT.

The chain couples TRBV28 to TRBJ1-4, with no clear D. Germline values: CDR1 MDHEN, CDR2 SYDVKM. The V gene lost 4 bases and the J gene lost 8 bases, with 14 bases spanning the gap. The CDR3 runs to 14 residues. The CDR3 region has the DNA TGTGCCAGCAGTTCCGGTCAAGCGATAGAAAAACTGTTTTTT. It specifies CASSSGQAIEKLFF.

This clone was picked up one time. This rearrangement joins TRBV27 to TRBJ2-2; 9 positions agree with TRBD2. The CDR3 is 15 amino acids. Germline V gene sequence: CDR1 MNHEY, CDR2 SMNVEV (reference sequence). Trimming at V came to 6 bases and at J to 6 bases, leaving 8 bases not matched to a gene. Here the CDR3 DNA reads TGTGCCAGCAGGGATAGCGGGAGTAGGTCCGGGGAGCTGTTTTTT. It specifies CASRDSGSRSGELFF.

This chain connects TRBV18 to TRBJ1-2; D is ambiguous. This CDR3 has 13 residues. The germline V gene encodes CDR1 KGHSH and CDR2 LQKENI. Trimming cost V 0 bases and J 3 bases, with 5 bases left between them. As DNA, the CDR3 is TGTGCCAGCTCACCACCGGTAGACTATGGCTACACCTTC. Its protein product is CASSPPVDYGYTF. Together with reference TRBV18 and TRBJ1-2, the CDR3 gives the full variable domain: NAGVMQNPRHLVRRRGQEARLRCSPMKGHSHVYWYRQLPEEGLKFMVYLQKENIIDESGMPKERFSAEFPKEGPSILRIQQVVRGDSAAYFCASSPPVDYGYTFGSGTRLTVV.

This rearrangement joins TRBV27 to TRBJ2-3, with TRBD1 identical over 9 bases. The CDR3 runs 15 residues. Germline trimming cut 5 bases from V and 6 bases from J; bases unmatched to any gene: 9. Germline V gene data show CDR1 as MNHEY and CDR2 as SMNVEV (reference sequence). The CDR3 region is CASSTAGQGHDTQYF. The CDR3 DNA sequence: TGTGCCAGCAGTACCGCGGGACAGGGACACGATACGCAGTATTTT.

Of note for this clone: This sample includes further DNA sequences coding for the same CDR3. The V call is TRBV28, the J call TRBJ1-4; 7 positions match TRBD1. The CDR3 covers 14 residues. CDR1 is MDHEN, CDR2 SYDVKM, per germline. The V gene end was trimmed by 6 bases and the J gene end by 7 bases; junction bases not matched to a gene: 8. This CDR3 reads CASRAGTVTEKLFF. Here the CDR3 DNA reads TGTGCCAGCAGAGCCGGGACAGTAACTGAAAAACTGTTTTTT.

The J gene is TRBJ1-5, the V gene TRBV27; 8 positions agree with TRBD1. Looked up from germline, CDR1 is MNHEY and CDR2 is SMNVEV (reference sequence). The CDR3 consists of 12 residues. Losses at the gene ends were 8 bases for V and 11 bases for J; bases not matched to a gene: 8. Here the CDR3 reads CASRTGGRAQHF. CDR3 sequence (DNA): TGTGCCAGCCGAACAGGGGGTAGGGCCCAGCATTTT.

V usage is TRBV2 and J usage is TRBJ2-3; maybe TRBD2 (5 bases). The CDR3 is 14 amino acids. Germline CDR1 reads SNHLY; CDR2 reads FYNNEI. The V end was cut by 6 bases, the J end by 4 bases, with 14 bases between. The DNA of the CDR3 is TGTGCCAGCAGGACCAGTAGCGCGGCAGATACGCAGTATTTT. It codes for CASRTSSAADTQYF.

This chain joins TRBV12-5 and TRBJ2-2; 8 bases line up with TRBD1. Trimming took 6 bases from V and 5 from J; bases not matched to a gene: 5. The CDR3 loop spans 14 amino acids. The germline V gene has CDR1 LGHNT and CDR2 FRNRAP. CDR3 loop: CASGGQGPTGELFF. CDR3 nucleotide sequence: TGTGCTAGTGGCGGACAGGGCCCGACCGGGGAGCTGTTTTTT. The variable domain in full, completed from reference TRBV12-5 and TRBJ2-2, reads DARVTQTPRHKVTEMGQEVTMRCQPILGHNTVFWYRQTMMQGLELLAYFRNRAPLDDSGMPKDRFSAEMPDATLATLKIQPSEPRDSAVYFCASGGQGPTGELFFGEGSRLTVL.

The chain links TRBV5-1 to TRBJ2-3; D might be TRBD1 (5 bases). This CDR3 comprises 16 residues. CDR1 is SGHRS and CDR2 is YFSETQ in the germline V gene. With 0 bases removed from V and 3 bases from J, the gap between germline ends came to 14 bases. The CDR3: CASSLGTGPVTDTQYF. The CDR3, as DNA: TGCGCCAGCAGCTTGGGCACAGGACCAGTTACAGATACGCAGTATTTT.

This clone has a single count. The chain has TRBV2 and TRBJ2-2; D may be TRBD2 (5 bases). The V gene's germline CDR1 is SNHLY and CDR2 FYNNEI. Trimming shortened V by 8 bases and J by 0 bases, and 7 bases separated the two germline ends. CDR3 length: 13 residues. The CDR3 DNA reads as TGTGCCAGCGGACTGGCGAACACCGGGGAGCTGTTTTTT. It yields the protein CASGLANTGELFF.

The chain is built from TRBV30 and TRBJ2-1; TRBD2 matches at 9 bases. Germline V gene sequence: CDR1 GTSNPN, CDR2 SVGIG (reference sequence). CDR3 length: 14 residues. With 3 bases clipped from V and 6 bases from J, the junction kept 6 bases outside the gene matches. CDR3 coding DNA: TGTGCCTGGAGGGTAGCGGGAGCGTTCAATGAGCAGTTCTTC. Its protein is CAWRVAGAFNEQFF.

The J gene is TRBJ2-4, the V gene TRBV18; 9 nucleotides match TRBD1. Germline V gene data show CDR1 as KGHSH and CDR2 as LQKENI. The ends lost 4 bases at V and 1 base at J; junction bases unmatched: 14. The CDR3 runs to 19 residues. The CDR3 region has the DNA TGTGCCAGCTCACACAGGGGGCAAGAGAATATTGTCGCCAAAAACATTCAGTACTTC. It specifies CASSHRGQENIVAKNIQYF.

The chain has TRBV11-3 and TRBJ2-7; D ambiguous. The CDR3 is 13 residues long. Germline loops: CDR1 SGHNT, CDR2 YENEEA. Trimming removed 3 bases from V and 5 bases from J, with 11 bases in between. The CDR3 nucleotides are TGTGCCAGCAGCTTGTCAACAGTAAACGAGCAGTACTTC. This codes for CASSLSTVNEQYF.

The chain links TRBV2 to TRBJ2-7, with 15 positions matching TRBD2. CDR1 is SNHLY and CDR2 is FYNNEI in the germline V gene. This CDR3 has 13 residues. V trimming: 9 bases; J trimming: 3 bases; junction bases outside the gene matches: 0. The CDR3 here is CARGLAGGYEQYF. The CDR3 DNA reads as TGTGCCAGGGGACTAGCGGGGGGCTACGAGCAGTACTTC.